Listed here are 22 T cell receptor beta chains from one sample, sequenced in a study of cytomegalovirus exposure and HLA in healthy donors. The PCR ran on 60 Vbeta and 13 Jbeta primers. Method: immunoSEQ multiplex PCR; TCRdb's copy keeps in-frame clones and lacks some. This table has some 160,000 clones, 70% to 90% appearing once. The sample consisted of PBMCs. These receptors were taken from a man aged 30-40 years in good health and CMV-seropositive.

This sequence joins TRBV9 and TRBJ2-1; D remains unclear. The V and J ends lost 3 bases and 0 bases respectively, with 7 bases between them. CDR1 is SGDLS and CDR2 is YYNGEE in the germline V gene. The CDR3 has 14 amino acids. This chain's CDR3 is CASSATGSYNEQFF. The CDR3 DNA follows: TGTGCCAGCAGCGCTACCGGCTCCTACAATGAGCAGTTCTTC.

Only one count was recorded for this clone. The gene calls are TRBV12-5 and TRBJ2-5; 14 positions match TRBD2. The CDR3 covers 16 residues. Germline CDR1 LGHNT, CDR2 FRNRAP. Trimming at V came to 5 bases and at J to 5 bases, leaving 7 bases not matched to a gene. CDR3 sequence reads: CASGTGLAGGGETQYF. The CDR3 DNA sequence: TGTGCTAGTGGTACCGGACTAGCGGGAGGAGGGGAGACCCAGTACTTC.

This sequence joins TRBV29-1 and TRBJ2-5; TRBD1 aligns across 8 bases. V shed 1 base and J 4 bases; nucleotides not matched to a gene: 2. The CDR3 consists of 13 residues. Germline values: CDR1 SQVTM, CDR2 ANQGSEA. CDR3 protein: CSVEGQGTETQYF. In nucleotides, the CDR3 is TGCAGCGTTGAAGGACAGGGGACAGAGACCCAGTACTTC. The entire variable domain, with the rest obtained from reference TRBV29-1 and TRBJ2-5, is as follows: SAVISQKPSRDICQRGTSLTIQCQVDSQVTMMFWYRQQPGQSLTLIATANQGSEATYESGFVIDKFPISRPNLTFSTLTVSNMSPEDSSIYLCSVEGQGTETQYFGPGTRLLVL.

The rearrangement uses TRBV2 and TRBJ1-5, with 7 nucleotides matching TRBD1. CDR3 size: 12 residues. The V and J ends lost 7 bases and 6 bases, in that order; junction bases with no gene match: 3. Germline V gene sequence: CDR1 SNHLY, CDR2 FYNNEI. The CDR3 DNA reads as TGTGCCAGCACCGACAGGGTTCAGCCCCAGCATTTT. Translating gives CASTDRVQPQHF.

The chain has TRBV11-2 and TRBJ2-7; D is possibly TRBD2 (6 bases). CDR1 is SGHAT and CDR2 is FQNNGV in the germline V gene. The CDR3 consists of 12 residues. Trimming shortened V by 5 bases and J by 13 bases, and 18 bases separated the two germline ends. The CDR3 is CASSLGLTSTYF. The CDR3 DNA reads TGTGCCAGCAGCCTCGGACTAACTAGCACCTACTTC.

The V gene is TRBV6-5, the J gene TRBJ1-1, with a possible D match to TRBD1 (5 bases). Trimming pared 9 bases from V and 5 bases from J, leaving 16 bases between. Per germline, CDR1 MNHEY and CDR2 SVGAGI. This CDR3 has 13 amino acids. The CDR3 DNA sequence: TGTGCCAGAGCGACAGCGGGGGGGACTGAAGCTTTCTTT. Translating it yields CARATAGGTEAFF.

V usage is TRBV7-9 and J usage is TRBJ2-3; 8 bases fit TRBD1. CDR1 and CDR2 (germline): SEHNR, FQNEAQ (reference sequence). Unmatched junction bases numbered 6, after V lost 5 bases and J lost 5 bases. The CDR3 is 14 residues long. CDR3 loop: CASSPRGQGDTQYF. In DNA, the CDR3 is TGTGCCAGCAGCCCCAGGGGGCAGGGAGATACGCAGTATTTT.

The chain uses TRBV4-2 and TRBJ1-2; D possibly corresponds to TRBD1 (6 bases). Trimming took 1 base from V and 4 from J, leaving 13 bases between them. Germline values: CDR1 LGHNA, CDR2 YNFKEQ. The CDR3 runs 15 residues. CDR3 residues: CASSQASGVGYGYTF. DNA for the CDR3: TGTGCCAGCAGCCAAGCCTCAGGGGTGGGCTATGGCTACACCTTC.

This clone showed up just once. The V call is TRBV7-2, the J call TRBJ2-2; D is undetermined. V was shortened by 5 bases and J by 3 bases, with 4 bases between the two germline ends. Germline V gene data show CDR1 as SGHTA and CDR2 as FQGNSA. The CDR3 runs 12 residues. CDR3 amino acids: CASSTYTGELFF. CDR3 nucleotide sequence: TGTGCCAGCAGCACTTACACCGGGGAGCTGTTTTTT.

The rearrangement links TRBV11-2 to TRBJ1-2; TRBD1 matches 7 bases. Per germline, CDR1 SGHAT and CDR2 FQNNGV. This CDR3 is built from 14 residues. V dropped 5 bases and J dropped 2; count of bases not matched to a gene: 5. CDR3 DNA sequence: TGTGCCAGCAGCCAACAGGGGACGAACTATGGCTACACCTTC. As protein: CASSQQGTNYGYTF.

The rearrangement links TRBV7-2 to TRBJ2-1; maybe TRBD2 (6 bases). V lost 4 bases and J 4 bases, leaving 20 bases between the germline ends. From germline, CDR1 is SGHTA and CDR2 FQGNSA. The CDR3 spans 17 residues. CDR3 sequence: CASSSVRLAGYYNEQFF. DNA for the CDR3: TGTGCCAGCAGCTCGGTAAGGTTGGCGGGGTATTACAATGAGCAGTTCTTC.

The V gene is TRBV7-8, the J gene TRBJ1-2; perhaps TRBD1 as D (5 bases). The CDR3 sequence is 16 residues long. Trimming shortened V by 5 bases and J by 2 bases, and 18 bases separated the two germline ends. Germline V gene lookup returns CDR1 SGHVS and CDR2 FQNEAQ. The CDR3 loop reads CASSRHIMTENYGYTF. CDR3 DNA: TGTGCCAGCAGCCGGCATATAATGACAGAGAACTATGGCTACACCTTC.

This sequence joins TRBV28 and TRBJ2-7, with D possibly being TRBD2 (6 bases). Trimming removed 4 bases at V and 3 bases at J, with 7 bases between. Germline V gives CDR1 MDHEN, CDR2 SYDVKM. The CDR3 is made up of 12 amino acids. In nucleotides, the CDR3 is TGTGCCAGCAGTTCGGGGGTCTACGAGCAGTACGTC. The encoded protein is CASSSGVYEQYV.

This chain uses TRBV5-6 with TRBJ2-1, with 12 nucleotides matching TRBD2. Germline assignment: CDR1 SGHDT and CDR2 YYEEEE. The V gene end was trimmed by 3 bases and the J gene end by 4 bases; junction bases not matched to a gene: 5. There are 16 residues in the CDR3. CDR3 in DNA: TGTGCCAGCAGCTGGCTAGCGGGAGGGAAATACAATGAGCAGTTCTTC. It specifies CASSWLAGGKYNEQFF. The full variable domain, completed using reference TRBV5-6 and TRBJ2-1, is DAGVTQSPTHLIKTRGQQVTLRCSPKSGHDTVSWYQQALGQGPQFIFQYYEEEERQRGNFPDRFSGHQFPNYSSELNVNALLLGDSALYLCASSWLAGGKYNEQFFGPGTRLTVL.

This clone came up a few times. The chain couples TRBV10-2 to TRBJ1-2, with D unclear. Germline CDR1 is WSHSY and CDR2 is SAAADI. Trimming cost V 7 bases and J 5 bases, with 14 bases left between them. The length of the CDR3 is 13 residues. The CDR3: CASTPGEIYGYTF. The CDR3 bases are TGCGCCAGCACCCCGGGAGAGATTTATGGCTACACCTTC.

This chain connects TRBV11-3 to TRBJ2-7; D not certain. Per germline, CDR1 SGHNT and CDR2 YENEEA. The CDR3 has 17 residues. V lost 1 base, J lost 3 bases, and 19 bases lay in between. In nucleotides, the CDR3 is TGTGCCAGCAGCTTAGGGTTACAGTCACCGAGTTGCTACGAGCAGTACTTC. It translates to CASSLGLQSPSCYEQYF.

The chain combines TRBV28 with TRBJ1-2; D gene ambiguous. This CDR3 spans 13 amino acids. The germline gives CDR1 MDHEN, CDR2 SYDVKM. V gave up 8 bases and J gave up 0 bases, with 10 bases separating them. CDR3: CASYNGTNYGYTF. CDR3 DNA sequence: TGTGCCAGCTATAACGGGACTAACTATGGCTACACCTTC.

This chain joins TRBV16 and TRBJ2-1; TRBD2 might be the D (6 bases). Per the germline V gene, CDR1 is KGHSY and CDR2 is FQNENV. The CDR3 totals 13 residues. V lost 1 base and J lost 7, with 8 bases in between. CDR3 DNA: TGTGCCAGCAGCCAATATGGGGGGAATGAGCAGTTCTTC. Protein sequence: CASSQYGGNEQFF.

Regarding this clone: The junction departs from the called germline gene at one end, perhaps through a read error. As DNA, the CDR3 is TGTTCCAGCAGCCCCTTGGGGACTAGCGGGTACACCTACGAGCAGTACTTC. Translating it yields CSSSPLGTSGYTYEQYF. V usage is TRBV7-9 and J usage is TRBJ2-5, with TRBD2 identical over 12 bases. The end of the DNA aligns better with TRBJ2-7, so the J call may be wrong. Germline values: CDR1 SEHNR, CDR2 FQNEAQ (reference sequence). The length of the CDR3 is 17 residues.

This chain connects TRBV27 to TRBJ2-4; 7 nucleotides line up with TRBD1. CDR1 and CDR2 (germline): MNHEY, SMNVEV (reference sequence). Trimming took 5 bases from V and 8 from J; bases not matched to a gene: 6. The CDR3 is made up of 13 amino acids. CDR3: CASSPDRVDIQYF. The CDR3 DNA reads TGTGCCAGCAGTCCCGACAGGGTAGACATTCAGTACTTC.

This clone was observed a few times. V gene TRBV4-3 combines with J gene TRBJ2-1, with TRBD1 as a possible D gene (5 bases). The V end lost 0 bases, the J end lost 4 bases, and 13 bases lay between the germline ends. CDR1 and CDR2 (germline): LGHNA, YSLEER. The CDR3 is 16 amino acids. CDR3 residues: CASSQDQGGRYNEQFF. The CDR3 DNA follows: TGCGCCAGCAGCCAAGATCAGGGCGGACGATACAATGAGCAGTTCTTC.

The chain uses TRBV11-2 and TRBJ2-3; D is undetermined. Germline CDR1 SGHAT, CDR2 FQNNGV. Trimming pared 1 base from V and 5 bases from J, leaving 4 bases between. CDR3 length: 12 amino acids. The CDR3 region has the DNA TGTGCCAGCAGCTTAGCCAGAGATACGCAGTATTTT. It codes for CASSLARDTQYF.